This T cell receptor (beta chain) came from a study of blood T cells in healthy people across ages. About this clonotype: What it binds is not known.

A sample-barcoded 5' primer and a J-beta primer mix were used in a second PCR of about 7 to 12 cycles. A tag from a template-switch adaptor with 12 random nucleotides marked each cDNA molecule. TCRdb called the 5' RACE reads again in MiXCR, with one record for every CDR3 protein. This sample has over 1,500,000 distinct CDR3 sequences, with about 49% found just once. General observations from the study: The unknown donor CMV status may have confounded expanded clonotype changes.

V trimming: 1 base; J trimming: 5 bases; junction bases outside the gene matches: 5. CDR3 size: 15 residues. Per germline, CDR1 LGHNA and CDR2 YSLEER. The sequenced sample was blood. This TCR was sampled from a woman in her thirties or forties in good health. J is TRBJ2-1 and V is TRBV4-3, with 7 bases aligning to TRBD2. CDR3 loop: CASSQAGGRNNEQFF. CDR3 bases: TGCGCCAGCAGCCAAGCGGGGGGACGGAACAATGAGCAGTTCTTC.